The present T cell receptor (beta chain) was sequenced within a study of Ad26.COV2.S vaccination and SARS-CoV-2 variants. Findings and caveats of the study: Vaccinees reportedly had broad spike-specific CD8+ and CD4+ T cell responses. Compared with placebo recipients, vaccine recipients had higher spike-specific TCR breadth.

Data came from immunoSEQ multiplex PCR; TCRdb stores just in-frame clones and leaves some out. Of around 450,000 clones listed, 89% were seen once; the top ten hold around 1.8%. Treatment: roughly 19 received Ad26.COV2.S at low or high dose, single or two shots; roughly 5 received placebo; per-sample allocation not given. The samples date from day 63 after the first vaccine or placebo injection. In the vaccine, an Ad26 vector expressed the SARS-CoV-2 spike of the Wuhan strain. Comments on this clone: The antigen remains undetermined.

Trimming shortened V by 3 bases and J by 6 bases, and 9 bases separated the two germline ends. Germline V gene lookup returns CDR1 SEHNR and CDR2 FQNEAQ (reference sequence). CDR3 length equals 12 residues. This TCR derives from a person aged 18-65 years who received the Ad26.COV2.S COVID-19 vaccine or a placebo. The chain combines TRBV7-9 with TRBJ2-7; D tentatively reads TRBD1 or TRBD2 (5 bases each). Sequencing was performed on peripheral blood, taken in a trial of Ad26.COV2.S vaccine versus placebo. CDR3 sequence (DNA): TGTGCCAGCAGCTTCCGGGACCGCGAGCAGTACTTC. It encodes CASSFRDREQYF.